The 13 T cell receptor beta chains reported below all come from one sample, sequenced in a study of early T cells in non-severe SARS-CoV-2 infection. Each CDR3 protein is one row after TCRdb ran MiXCR on the 5' RACE reads. The repertoire consists of 25,000 to 35,000 distinct CDR3 sequences, with around 6% occurring once and the leading ten covering around 34%. Specimen: whole blood, collected at baseline. These receptors were obtained from an adult who was a healthcare worker with PCR-confirmed SARS-CoV-2 infection or an uninfected control (not recorded which).

This clonotype occurred a few times. The chain uses TRBV9 and TRBJ2-1; 11 bases map to TRBD2. The CDR3 sequence is 16 residues long. The ends lost 3 bases at V and 6 bases at J; junction bases unmatched: 8. Germline values: CDR1 SGDLS, CDR2 YYNGEE. CDR3 sequence (DNA): TGTGCCAGCAGCGCCTTGGGACTAGCGGCCGGCAATGAGCAGTTCTTC. Its protein is CASSALGLAAGNEQFF.

The chain is built from TRBV18 and TRBJ1-6; D is possibly TRBD1 (6 bases). CDR1 is KGHSH and CDR2 is LQKENI in the germline V gene. This CDR3 is built from 17 residues. V was pared by 5 bases and J by 5 bases, with 19 bases between. CDR3 loop: CASSSRARGVNNSPLHF. As DNA, the CDR3 is TGTGCCAGCTCATCCCGGGCCAGGGGCGTCAATAATTCACCCCTCCACTTT.

This clonotype was detected ten times or more. This chain connects TRBV28 to TRBJ2-7, with D unclear. The V gene's germline CDR1 is MDHEN and CDR2 SYDVKM. CDR3 size: 13 residues. The ends were cut back, 6 bases at V and 1 base at J, with 10 bases in the middle. CDR3 coding DNA: TGTGCCAGCAGGGTAGGACGATCCTACGAGCAGTACTTC. Protein product: CASRVGRSYEQYF.

This clonotype was seen repeatedly, ten times or more. The genes are TRBV13 and TRBJ2-7; no clear D. The germline V gene encodes CDR1 PRHDT and CDR2 FYEKMQ (reference sequence). There are 14 residues in the CDR3. The germline V and J ends were trimmed by 5 bases and 0 bases, with 11 bases remaining between them. CDR3 protein: CASSLGRSSYEQYF. The CDR3 nucleotides read TGTGCCAGCAGCCTCGGACGGAGCTCCTACGAGCAGTACTTC.

This clonotype was found a few times. The chain carries TRBV14 and TRBJ2-7, with 12 nucleotides matching TRBD1. V was clipped by 1 base and J by 6 bases; unmatched bases: 7. The CDR3 has 16 residues. The germline gives CDR1 SGHDN, CDR2 FVKESK. As DNA, the CDR3 is TGTGCCAGCAGCCAAGTTTCGGGACAGGGGGCTGTCGAGCAGTACTTC. The encoded protein is CASSQVSGQGAVEQYF.

This clonotype was seen at least ten times. The rearrangement uses TRBV29-1 and TRBJ2-6; 9 nucleotides line up with TRBD1. Germline CDR1 is SQVTM and CDR2 is ANQGSEA. V dropped 4 bases and J dropped 3; count of bases not matched to a gene: 1. The CDR3 contains 14 residues. For the CDR3, the DNA is TGCAGCGTTGGGGACAGGGTTGGGGCCAACGTCCTGACTTTC. It specifies CSVGDRVGANVLTF.

This clonotype has just a few counts. CDR3 in amino acids: CASSPPDRTNEQFF. CDR3 in DNA: TGTGCCAGCTCTCCCCCCGACCGGACCAATGAGCAGTTCTTC. V gene TRBV18 combines with J gene TRBJ2-1; D not certain. The V end lost 6 bases, the J end lost 6 bases, and 15 bases lay between the germline ends. The CDR3 has 14 residues. Germline-derived CDR1 and CDR2 are KGHSH and LQKENI.

The chain's CDR3 is CASSTWTSGSNEQFF. The CDR3 region has the DNA TGTGCCAGCAGCACCTGGACTAGCGGGAGCAATGAGCAGTTCTTC. The chain links TRBV5-4 to TRBJ2-1; the match to TRBD2 covers 13 bases. CDR1 and CDR2 from the germline V gene are SGHNT and YYREEE (reference sequence). CDR3 size: 15 residues. V shed 4 bases, J shed 6 bases, and the junction held 4 bases outside the gene matches.

This clonotype was counted ten times or more. The J gene is TRBJ2-1, the V gene TRBV5-1, with 9 bases fitting TRBD2. The CDR3 extends over 17 amino acids. Germline V gene sequence: CDR1 SGHRS, CDR2 YFSETQ. The junction had 11 bases not matched to a gene; V was cut back by 0 bases and J by 7 bases. The CDR3 nucleotides read TGCGCCAGCAGCTTGGTTAGCGGGAGTTTCTTTGGTAATGAGCAGTTCTTC. Translation gives CASSLVSGSFFGNEQFF.

This clonotype was picked up many times. This chain connects TRBV11-2 to TRBJ2-3; unclear D gene. CDR1 and CDR2 (germline): SGHAT, FQNNGV. The CDR3 is 12 amino acids. V shed 8 bases and J shed 4 bases, with 10 bases lying between them. For the CDR3, the DNA is TGTGCCAGCCTCCTCGCCTCAGATACGCAGTATTTT. Translation: CASLLASDTQYF.

This clonotype was picked up many times. V gene TRBV19 combines with J gene TRBJ2-1; the D is unclear. This CDR3 has 12 amino acids. Germline-derived CDR1 and CDR2 are LNHDA and SQIVND (reference sequence). Trimming stripped 10 bases from V and 7 bases from J, with 14 bases between. In DNA, the CDR3 is TGTGCCACCCGTTTTGATGGGAATGAGCAGTTCTTC. Translating it yields CATRFDGNEQFF.

The chain is built from TRBV7-2 and TRBJ2-5; TRBD1 or TRBD2 may be the D gene (5 bases each). CDR3 length: 15 residues. Trimming stripped 2 bases from V and 1 base from J, with 11 bases between. Germline V lookup: CDR1 SGHTA, CDR2 FQGNSA. The CDR3 protein is CASSLIEGPQETQYF. The CDR3 DNA reads as TGTGCCAGCAGCTTAATTGAGGGGCCCCAAGAGACCCAGTACTTC.

Many counts were recorded for this clonotype. The J gene is TRBJ2-5, the V gene TRBV20-1; 9 positions agree with TRBD2. CDR3 length: 14 amino acids. The germline V gene encodes CDR1 DFQATT and CDR2 SNEGSKA (reference sequence). Trimming at V came to 5 bases and at J to 5 bases, leaving 9 bases not matched to a gene. The CDR3 DNA is TGCAGTGCTCCGAGGTCTAGCGGGACTGAGACCCAGTACTTC. It is translated as CSAPRSSGTETQYF.